These 20 T cell receptor beta chains were sequenced from one sample in a study of tumor-infiltrating lymphocytes in primary liver carcinoma. Taking about 17-32 mg of unsorted bulk tissue, the authors co-extracted RNA and DNA. The researchers produced TCR beta cDNA from around 0.5 ug total RNA with a constant-region primer. The TCR beta library was amplified through three nested multiplex PCR rounds in a modified ARM-PCR procedure. Amplification in the first two PCR rounds was performed using TRBV1-TRBV30 forward primers and a C-beta reverse primer for approximately 10 cycles each. Via MiXCR, TCRdb re-called the multiplex PCR reads, giving one row per CDR3 protein. Of under 50,000 distinct CDR3 sequences listed, 70% to 85% are singletons. The specimen was liver tumor tissue from sampling region 5. The sample's subset: tumor region T5, tumor centre. These receptors all stem from a man between 40 and 49 years old with primary liver carcinoma and hepatitis B virus infection.

A word on this clonotype: This could be a read error, since a much larger clone is one nucleotide away. The gene calls are TRBV5-1 and TRBJ2-3; perhaps TRBD2 as D (5 bases). CDR1 is SGHRS, CDR2 YFSETQ, per germline. The CDR3 spans 17 residues. This CDR3 is CTSSSISRGSGTDTQYF. CDR3 nucleotides: TGCACCAGCAGTTCGATTAGCCGAGGGAGTGGCACAGATACGCAGTATTTT.

About this clonotype itself: Just one base apart from a much larger clone, this may be a read error. This chain joins TRBV5-1 and TRBJ1-1; D uncertain. The ends were cut back, 4 bases at V and 1 base at J, with 8 bases in the middle. CDR3 size: 13 residues. Germline loops: CDR1 SGHRS, CDR2 YFSETQ. The CDR3 region has the DNA TGCGCCAGCAGCGCGAGAGAGAACACTGAAGCTTTCTTT. It codes for CASSARENTEAFF.

Note on this clonotype: This may come from a read error, since a much larger clone is one base off. The chain combines TRBV7-9 with TRBJ2-1; 10 bases map to TRBD2. Trimming removed 5 bases from V and 12 bases from J; junction bases left unmatched: 13. The length of the CDR3 is 15 residues. Germline V CDR1 and CDR2: SEHNR, FQNEAQ (reference sequence). The CDR3 sequence: CASSTTIVAGGGQFF. The CDR3 region has the DNA TGTGCCAGCAGCACAACCATAGTAGCGGGAGGTGGGCAGTTCTTC.

The CDR3 DNA reads TGTGCCAGCAGCCCACGGGGACTAGCGAGAGCCCCTGGAGAGACCCAGTACTTC. It specifies CASSPRGLARAPGETQYF. The genes are TRBV11-2 and TRBJ2-5, with 10 bases identical to TRBD2. The CDR3 is made up of 18 amino acids. The germline gives CDR1 SGHAT, CDR2 FQNNGV. V gave up 5 bases and J gave up 4 bases; unmatched junction bases: 16.

Comments on this clonotype: One end of the junction fails to match germline, which may point to a read error. The rearrangement joins TRBV12-3 or TRBV12-4 to TRBJ2-2, with D possibly matching TRBD1 (6 bases). This CDR3 region has 15 residues. The CDR3 nucleotides read TGTGCCAACAGTTTAAGGGACACTATCACCGGGGAACTGTTTTTT. Protein sequence: CANSLRDTITGELFF.

With respect to this clonotype: Mismatch with germline at one junction end may stem from a read error. The V gene is TRBV19, the J gene TRBJ1-4; no clear D. The CDR3 sequence is 18 residues long. Germline V gives CDR1 LNHDA, CDR2 SQIVND (reference sequence). The CDR3: CASSTRWMTSATNKKLFF. The CDR3 DNA sequence: TGTGCCAGTAGTACCAGATGGATGACGTCTGCAACTAATAAAAAACTGTTTTTT.

This clonotype was seen more than once but under ten times. The chain uses TRBV20-1 and TRBJ2-1; D is possibly TRBD2 (5 bases). Germline V lookup: CDR1 DFQATT, CDR2 SNEGSKA (reference sequence). This CDR3 spans 13 amino acids. With 5 bases removed from V and 6 bases from J, the gap between germline ends came to 14 bases. The CDR3 region is CSAPYPEGNEQFF. The CDR3 DNA reads TGCAGTGCTCCTTACCCCGAGGGCAATGAGCAGTTCTTC.

Ten or more counts support this clonotype. The chain recombines TRBV21-1 with TRBJ2-1; the table's D call TRBD1 went unverified against the DNA. TRBV21-1 is a known pseudogene. The CDR3 has 13 residues. CDR3 sequence: CASRQGAANEQFF. The CDR3 DNA is TGTGCCAGCAGACAGGGGGCCGCCAATGAGCAGTTCTTC.

The chain carries TRBV12-3 or TRBV12-4 and TRBJ2-3, with D unresolved. There are 13 residues in the CDR3. Trimming removed 1 base from V and 14 bases from J, with 16 bases in between. The CDR3 protein is CASSLGNTDTRYF. CDR3 coding DNA: TGTGCCAGCAGTTTAGGGAACACAGATACACGGTATTTT.

The chain employs TRBV29-1 and TRBJ2-2; a weak D match, TRBD2 (6 bases). The germline V gene encodes CDR1 SQVTM and CDR2 ANQGSEA. CDR3 length equals 13 residues. Trimming removed 7 bases from V and 3 bases from J, with 12 bases in between. CDR3 in amino acids: CSAEAGYTGELFF. CDR3 DNA: TGCAGCGCTGAGGCGGGATACACCGGGGAGCTGTTTTTT.

This clonotype showed up just once. Since the CDR3 does not end with the conserved phenylalanine or tryptophan, this likely comes from a read error. It is unclear where the CDR3 begins or ends on the DNA, so no DNA is shown, and the CDR3 is as TCRdb lists it. The V gene is TRBV7-8, the J gene TRBJ2-1. Germline CDR1 is SGHVS and CDR2 is FQNEAQ. The CDR3 adds up to 14 amino acids, both ends counted. CDR3 amino acids: CASSLAEAYNEQFL.

This clonotype was recorded at least ten times. CDR3 sequence: CASSSNREEQYF. DNA for the CDR3: TGTGCCAGCAGTTCTAACAGGGAAGAGCAGTACTTC. V usage is TRBV12-3 or TRBV12-4 and J usage is TRBJ2-7, with D tentatively TRBD1 (6 bases). The CDR3 length is 12 residues. V lost 4 bases and J lost 7, with 11 bases in between.

With respect to this clonotype: One end of the junction does not line up with germline, which may come from a read error. The chain uses TRBV6-6 and TRBJ1-6, with 7 bases identical to TRBD1. CDR3 length: 17 amino acids. The germline CDR1 and CDR2 sequences are MNHNY and SVGAGI (reference sequence). The CDR3 loop reads CASSRTGSSARNSPLHF. The CDR3 DNA reads as TGTGCCAGCAGTAGGACAGGTTCCTCGGCAAGGAATTCACCCCTCCATTTT.

At least ten counts were recorded for this clonotype. The J gene is TRBJ1-2, the V gene TRBV6-6; D is ambiguous. Germline-derived CDR1 and CDR2 are MNHNY and SVGAGI (reference sequence). The length of the CDR3 is 13 residues. The V end lost 8 bases, the J end lost 0 bases, and 10 bases lay between the germline ends. The CDR3 coding sequence is TGTGCCAGCCTAACAGCTTCTAACTATGGCTACACCTTC. Translated, it gives CASLTASNYGYTF.

In regard to this clonotype: A read error may be the cause here, since a much bigger clone is one base away. The rearrangement links TRBV28 to TRBJ2-7, with a possible D match to TRBD2 (5 bases). The CDR3 is 12 residues long. V lost 3 bases and J 9 bases, leaving 12 bases between the germline ends. CDR1 and CDR2 (germline): MDHEN, SYDVKM. The CDR3 DNA reads TGTGCCAGCAGTTTTCTTAATCGGGGGCAGTACTTC. Its protein is CASSFLNRGQYF.

This clonotype was recorded at least ten times. The V gene is TRBV12-3 or TRBV12-4, the J gene TRBJ2-7; 10 bases are a match to TRBD1. This CDR3 is built from 14 residues. The junction had 3 bases not matched to a gene; V was cut back by 3 bases and J by 4 bases. DNA for the CDR3: TGTGCCAGCAGTTTTGGACAGGGGGTTTACGAGCAGTACTTC. This gives the protein CASSFGQGVYEQYF.

This clonotype has at least ten counts. This sequence joins TRBV5-1 and TRBJ2-1; 11 bases line up with TRBD2. The CDR3 covers 16 residues. J gave up 6 bases and V 4 bases, and 9 bases lay outside the gene matches. The germline V gene has CDR1 SGHRS and CDR2 YFSETQ. The CDR3 loop is CASSLIAGGPANEQFF. The CDR3 DNA follows: TGCGCCAGCAGCCTGATAGCGGGAGGGCCGGCCAATGAGCAGTTCTTC.

With respect to this clonotype: Compared with germline, one end of the junction differs, possibly owing to a read error. CDR3 protein: CASNLVDTQYF. The DNA for the CDR3 is TGTGCCAGCAATTTAGTTGATACGCAGTATTTT. J is TRBJ2-3 and V is TRBV12-3 or TRBV12-4; D is ambiguous. The CDR3 length is 11 residues.

About this clonotype itself: One end of the junction is discordant with germline, which a read error may explain. The CDR3 loop reads CASSLNPSGNGDKQYF. CDR3 DNA: TGCGCCAGCAGCTTGAATCCTAGCGGGAATGGAGATAAGCAGTATTTT. This chain links TRBV5-1 with TRBJ2-3; 9 positions agree with TRBD2. CDR1 SGHRS and CDR2 YFSETQ come from the germline V gene. CDR3 length: 16 residues. Supplemented by reference TRBV5-1 and TRBJ2-3, the full variable domain reads KAGVTQTPRYLIKTRGQQVTLSCSPISGHRSVSWYQQTPGQGLQFLFEYFSETQRNKGNFPGRFSGRQFSNSRSEMNVSTLELGDSALYLCASSLNPSGNGDKQYFGPGTRLTVL.

This chain uses TRBV6-2 or TRBV6-3 with TRBJ2-7; unclear D gene. The V end was cut by 2 bases, the J end by 4 bases, with 6 bases between. Germline CDR1 and CDR2: MNHEY and SVGEGT. This CDR3 has 12 amino acids. CDR3 nucleotide sequence: TGTGCCAGCAGTTACAATCCGTACGAGCAGTACGTC. Translation gives CASSYNPYEQYV.